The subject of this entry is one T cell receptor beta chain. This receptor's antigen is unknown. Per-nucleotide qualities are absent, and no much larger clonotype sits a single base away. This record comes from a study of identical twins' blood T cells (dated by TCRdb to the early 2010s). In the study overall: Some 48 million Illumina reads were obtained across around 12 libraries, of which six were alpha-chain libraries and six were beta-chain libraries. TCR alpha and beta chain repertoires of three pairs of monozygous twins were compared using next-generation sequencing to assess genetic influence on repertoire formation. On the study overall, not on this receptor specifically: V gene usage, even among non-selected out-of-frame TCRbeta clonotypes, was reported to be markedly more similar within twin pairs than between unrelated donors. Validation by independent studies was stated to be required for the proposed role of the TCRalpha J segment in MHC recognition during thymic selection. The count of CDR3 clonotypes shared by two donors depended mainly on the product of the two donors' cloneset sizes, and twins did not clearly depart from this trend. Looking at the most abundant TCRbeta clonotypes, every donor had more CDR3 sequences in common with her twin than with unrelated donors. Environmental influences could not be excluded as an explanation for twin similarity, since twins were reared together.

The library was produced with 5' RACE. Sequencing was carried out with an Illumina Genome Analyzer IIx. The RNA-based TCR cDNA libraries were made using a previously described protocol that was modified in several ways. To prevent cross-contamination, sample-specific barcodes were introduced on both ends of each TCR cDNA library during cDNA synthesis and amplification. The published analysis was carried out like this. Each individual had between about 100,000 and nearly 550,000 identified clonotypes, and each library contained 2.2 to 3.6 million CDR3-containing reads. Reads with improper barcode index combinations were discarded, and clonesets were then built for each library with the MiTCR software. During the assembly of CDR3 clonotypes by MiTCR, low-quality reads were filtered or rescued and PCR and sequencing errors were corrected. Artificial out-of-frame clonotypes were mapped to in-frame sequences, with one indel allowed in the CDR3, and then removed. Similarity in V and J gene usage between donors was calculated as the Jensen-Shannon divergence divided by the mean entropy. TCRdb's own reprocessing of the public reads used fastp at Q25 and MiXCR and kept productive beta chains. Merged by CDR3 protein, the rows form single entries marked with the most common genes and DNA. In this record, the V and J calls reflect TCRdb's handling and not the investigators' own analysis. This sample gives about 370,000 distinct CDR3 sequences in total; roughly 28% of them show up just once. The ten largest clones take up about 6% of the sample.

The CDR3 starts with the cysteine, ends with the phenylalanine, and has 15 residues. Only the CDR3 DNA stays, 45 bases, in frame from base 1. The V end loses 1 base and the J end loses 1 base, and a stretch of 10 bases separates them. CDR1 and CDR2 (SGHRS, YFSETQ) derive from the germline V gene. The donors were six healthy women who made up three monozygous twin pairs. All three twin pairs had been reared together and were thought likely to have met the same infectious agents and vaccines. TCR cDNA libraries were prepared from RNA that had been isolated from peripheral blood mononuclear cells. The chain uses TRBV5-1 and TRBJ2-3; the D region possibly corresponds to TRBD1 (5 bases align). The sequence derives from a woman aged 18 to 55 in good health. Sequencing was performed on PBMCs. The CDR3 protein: CASSLFRVGTDTQYF. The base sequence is TGCGCCAGCAGCTTGTTCAGGGTCGGCACAGATACGCAGTATTTT.